This entry describes one T cell receptor beta chain. The antigen is undetermined. Methods used by the authors: The authors used CDR3 differences across clinicopathological groups to build a distant-metastasis classifier for papillary thyroid cancer. Using MiXCR, TCRdb reanalyzed the PCR reads. Here the V and J calls rest on TCRdb's processing, not on the authors' analysis. The data show 4,000 to 4,500 clones, about a third seen once. Trimming removed 5 bases at V and 2 bases at J, with 19 bases between. The V gene's germline CDR1 is DFQATT and CDR2 SNEGSKA (reference sequence). The CDR3 is 15 residues long. Every patient underwent thyroid surgery untreated. The data were obtained in a study of metastatic and nonmetastatic thyroid tumors. In the study overall: Across peripheral blood and tumor or nodule tissue samples taken from malignant and benign thyroid patients, the repertoires were compared with one another.

Findings of the study overall: Reports indicated that malignant thyroid tumors showed significantly higher TCR beta diversity than benign nodules did, in blood and tumor.

Sample: adjacent normal tissue. The chain is built from TRBV20-1 and TRBJ2-7; either TRBD1 or TRBD2 may supply D (5 bases each). This TCR derives from a male donor with papillary thyroid cancer or a benign thyroid nodule (not recorded which). Some clones in this sample may be carry-over from other donors' samples. The CDR3 DNA reads TGCAGTGCTGCCTACGCCGGGACGGATACCTACGAGCAGTACTTC. Amino acids: CSAAYAGTDTYEQYF.